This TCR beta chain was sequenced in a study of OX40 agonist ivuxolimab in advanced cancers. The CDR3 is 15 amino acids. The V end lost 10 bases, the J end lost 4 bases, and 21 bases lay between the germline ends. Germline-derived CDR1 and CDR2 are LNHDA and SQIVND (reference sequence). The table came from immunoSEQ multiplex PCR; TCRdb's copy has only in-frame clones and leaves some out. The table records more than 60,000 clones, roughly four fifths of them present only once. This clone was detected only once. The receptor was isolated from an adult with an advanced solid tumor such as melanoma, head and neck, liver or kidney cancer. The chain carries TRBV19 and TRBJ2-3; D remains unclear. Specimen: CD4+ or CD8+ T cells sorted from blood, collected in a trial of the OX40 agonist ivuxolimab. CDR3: CATNRGSTNADTQYF. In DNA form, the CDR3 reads TGTGCCACTAACCGAGGTAGCACGAACGCAGATACGCAGTATTTT.